This T cell receptor beta chain was profiled in a study of identical twins. TCRdb re-called the 5' RACE reads through MiXCR, storing one row per CDR3 protein. This sample has roughly 290,000 distinct CDR3 sequences, with less than 9.5% found just once. The CDR3 contains 14 residues. Germline loops: CDR1 SQVTM, CDR2 ANQGSEA. V trimming: 4 bases; J trimming: 0 bases; junction bases outside the gene matches: 6. The sample holds many counts of this clonotype. These data were likewise used in another study, on yellow fever vaccine responses in identical twins.

This receptor was taken from a woman between 18 and 29 years old in good health. Sample: CD8+ T cells sorted from blood. The genes are TRBV29-1 and TRBJ2-7, with TRBD1 matching 7 bases. For the CDR3, the DNA is TGCAGCGTTGTAGGCAGGGGGAGCTCCTACGAGCAGTACTTC. Its protein is CSVVGRGSSYEQYF.